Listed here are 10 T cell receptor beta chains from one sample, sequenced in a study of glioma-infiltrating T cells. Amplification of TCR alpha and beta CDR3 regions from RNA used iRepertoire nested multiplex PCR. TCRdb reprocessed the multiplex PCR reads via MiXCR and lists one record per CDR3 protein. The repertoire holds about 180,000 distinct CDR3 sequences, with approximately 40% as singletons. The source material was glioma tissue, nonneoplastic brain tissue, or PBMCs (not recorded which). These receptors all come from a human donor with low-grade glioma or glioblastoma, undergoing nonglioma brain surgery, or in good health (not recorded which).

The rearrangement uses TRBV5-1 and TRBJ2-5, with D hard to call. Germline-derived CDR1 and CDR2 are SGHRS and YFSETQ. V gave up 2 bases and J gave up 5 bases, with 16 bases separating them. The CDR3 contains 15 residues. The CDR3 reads CASSLGPWARETQYF. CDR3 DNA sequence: TGCGCCAGCAGCTTAGGGCCTTGGGCCAGGGAGACCCAGTACTTC. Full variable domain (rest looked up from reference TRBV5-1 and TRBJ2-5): KAGVTQTPRYLIKTRGQQVTLSCSPISGHRSVSWYQQTPGQGLQFLFEYFSETQRNKGNFPGRFSGRQFSNSRSEMNVSTLELGDSALYLCASSLGPWARETQYFGPGTRLLVL.

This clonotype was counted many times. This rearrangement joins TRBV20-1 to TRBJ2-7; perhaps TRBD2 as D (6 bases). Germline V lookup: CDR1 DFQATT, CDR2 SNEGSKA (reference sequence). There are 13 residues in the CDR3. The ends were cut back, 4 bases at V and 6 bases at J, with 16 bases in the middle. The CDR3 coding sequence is TGCAGTGCTATCACCCGCGCCGGGAGCGAGCAGTACTTC. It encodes CSAITRAGSEQYF.

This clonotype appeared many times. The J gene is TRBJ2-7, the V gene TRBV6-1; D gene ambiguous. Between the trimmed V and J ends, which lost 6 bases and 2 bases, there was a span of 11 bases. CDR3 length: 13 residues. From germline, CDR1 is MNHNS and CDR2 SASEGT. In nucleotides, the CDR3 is TGTGCCAGCAGCGCCCCGGTCCCCTACGAGCAGTACTTC. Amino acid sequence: CASSAPVPYEQYF.

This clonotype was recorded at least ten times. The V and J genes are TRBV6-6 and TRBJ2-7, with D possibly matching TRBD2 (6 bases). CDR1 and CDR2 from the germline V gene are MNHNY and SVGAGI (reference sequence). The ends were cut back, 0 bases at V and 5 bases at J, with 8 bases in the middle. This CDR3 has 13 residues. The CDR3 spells CASSYSAGNEQYF. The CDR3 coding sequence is TGTGCCAGCAGTTACTCTGCGGGGAACGAGCAGTACTTC.

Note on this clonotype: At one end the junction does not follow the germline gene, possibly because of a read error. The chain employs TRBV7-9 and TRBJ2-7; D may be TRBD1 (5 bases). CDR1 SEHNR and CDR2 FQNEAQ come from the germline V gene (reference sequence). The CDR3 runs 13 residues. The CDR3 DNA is TGTGCCAGCAGATTAGACAGCTCCTACGAGCAGTACTTC. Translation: CASRLDSSYEQYF.

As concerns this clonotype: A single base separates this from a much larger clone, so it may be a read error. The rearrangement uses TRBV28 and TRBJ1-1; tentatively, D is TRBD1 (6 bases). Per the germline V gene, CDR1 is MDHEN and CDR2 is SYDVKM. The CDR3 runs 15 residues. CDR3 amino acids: CACSLQGNMNTEAFF. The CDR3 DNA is TGTGCCTGCAGTTTACAGGGCAATATGAACACTGAAGCTTTCTTT.

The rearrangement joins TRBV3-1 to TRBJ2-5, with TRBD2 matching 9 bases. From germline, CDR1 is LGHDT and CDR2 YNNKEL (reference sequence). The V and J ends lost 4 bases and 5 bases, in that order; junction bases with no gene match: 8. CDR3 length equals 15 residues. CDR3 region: CASSPRGLALETQYF. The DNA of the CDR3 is TGTGCCAGCAGCCCCAGGGGACTAGCACTGGAGACCCAGTACTTC.

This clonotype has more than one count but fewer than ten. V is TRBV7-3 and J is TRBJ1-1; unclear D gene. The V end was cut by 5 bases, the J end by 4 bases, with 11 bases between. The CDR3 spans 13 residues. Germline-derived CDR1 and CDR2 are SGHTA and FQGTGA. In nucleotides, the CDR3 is TGTGCCAGCAGCCCTAATATAATCACTGAAGCTTTCTTT. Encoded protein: CASSPNIITEAFF.

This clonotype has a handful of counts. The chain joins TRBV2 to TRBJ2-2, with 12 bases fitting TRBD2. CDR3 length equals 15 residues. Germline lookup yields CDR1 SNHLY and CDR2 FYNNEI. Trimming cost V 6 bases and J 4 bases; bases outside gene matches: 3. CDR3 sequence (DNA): TGTGCCAGCAGAAGACTAGCGGGAGCCACCGGGGAGCTGTTTTTT. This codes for CASRRLAGATGELFF.

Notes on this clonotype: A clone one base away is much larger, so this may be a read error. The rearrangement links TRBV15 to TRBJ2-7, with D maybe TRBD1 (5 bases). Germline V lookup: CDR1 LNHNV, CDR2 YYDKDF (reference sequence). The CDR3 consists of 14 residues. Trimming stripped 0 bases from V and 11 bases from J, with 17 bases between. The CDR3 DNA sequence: TGTGCCACCAGCAGAGACCAGGGAAAAGAGACCAAGTACTTC. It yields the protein CATSRDQGKETKYF.